These 8 T cell receptor beta chains were all obtained from the same sample, sequenced in a study of blood T cell repertoires in COVID-19. Clones were sequenced by immunoSEQ multiplex PCR, and TCRdb holds only the in-frame ones, with some missing. Counted here are fewer than 15,000 clones, roughly 89% occurring once; the ten biggest clones make up 2% to 2.5%. Sequencing was carried out using peripheral blood. The receptors shown here come from a woman in her 70s in a cohort sampled during active or convalescent COVID-19.

This chain uses TRBV10-3 with TRBJ2-2; D is possibly TRBD2 (6 bases). The CDR3 has 14 residues. Per germline, CDR1 ENHRY and CDR2 SYGVKD. The V and J ends lost 5 bases and 5 bases respectively, with 12 bases between them. The CDR3 spells CAISPVGGTGELFF. The DNA for the CDR3 is TGTGCCATCAGTCCAGTCGGGGGAACCGGGGAGCTGTTTTTT.

This clone showed up just once. This chain links TRBV6-6 with TRBJ2-7; 12 bases match TRBD1. The germline V gene has CDR1 MNHNY and CDR2 SVGAGI (reference sequence). After removal of 2 bases from V and 4 bases from J, the junction contained 6 bases not matched to a gene. CDR3 length: 16 residues. The CDR3 reads CASSYAWDRGRYEQYF. The CDR3 DNA reads TGTGCCAGCAGTTACGCCTGGGACAGGGGGCGGTACGAGCAGTACTTC.

This clone was seen only once. The genes are TRBV28 and TRBJ1-5; 9 bases line up with TRBD1. V lost 8 bases to trimming and J lost 6 bases; unmatched junction nucleotides: 11. This CDR3 comprises 15 residues. Looked up from germline, CDR1 is MDHEN and CDR2 is SYDVKM. DNA of the CDR3: TGTGCCAGCGGTGGACGGACAGGGGCGCGTCAGCCCCAGCATTTT. As protein: CASGGRTGARQPQHF.

The rearrangement links TRBV2 to TRBJ2-4; TRBD2 is a possible D gene (7 bases). The CDR3 loop spans 15 amino acids. Germline values: CDR1 SNHLY, CDR2 FYNNEI. Deletions cut 0 bases from V and 6 bases from J, with 12 bases between. CDR3 DNA sequence: TGTGCCAGCAGTGAAGCCGGGGGGCGGGGAAACATTCAGTACTTC. Amino acids: CASSEAGGRGNIQYF.

This chain uses TRBV6-2 or TRBV6-3 with TRBJ1-2, with TRBD1 matching 9 bases. Unmatched junction bases numbered 8, after V lost 2 bases and J lost 4 bases. This CDR3 has 16 residues. CDR1 and CDR2 from the germline V gene are MNHEY and SVGEGT. CDR3 amino acids: CASSYPLSQGAYGYTF. CDR3 DNA sequence: TGTGCCAGCAGTTACCCTCTCTCACAGGGGGCCTATGGCTACACCTTC.

The V call is TRBV9, the J call TRBJ2-3; possibly TRBD1 for D (6 bases). The CDR3 has 15 amino acids. Trimming took 9 bases from V and 4 from J, leaving 21 bases between them. CDR1 and CDR2 (germline): SGDLS, YYNGEE. CDR3 sequence reads: CAKKYPSRGSDTQYF. The CDR3 nucleotides read TGTGCCAAAAAATATCCCTCCAGGGGTTCAGATACGCAGTATTTT.

The chain carries TRBV27 and TRBJ1-6, with 8 positions matching TRBD1. V shed 0 bases, J shed 6 bases, and the junction held 4 bases outside the gene matches. CDR1 is MNHEY and CDR2 is SMNVEV in the germline V gene (reference sequence). This CDR3 spans 16 amino acids. DNA for the CDR3: TGTGCCAGCAGTTTATCTTGGACAGGGACTAATTCACCCCTCCACTTT. It yields the protein CASSLSWTGTNSPLHF.

The chain recombines TRBV7-9 with TRBJ2-5; 11 bases fit TRBD2. The CDR3 has 16 residues. Trimming removed 5 bases from V and 2 bases from J; junction bases left unmatched: 7. In germline, CDR1 is SEHNR, CDR2 FQNEAQ (reference sequence). The CDR3 loop is CASSDPTSGGQETQYF. The CDR3 DNA reads TGTGCCAGCAGCGATCCAACTAGCGGGGGTCAAGAGACCCAGTACTTC.